A selection of T cell receptor beta chains follows, all from one sample in a study of T cell responses to AZD1222 COVID-19 vaccine. Sequenced by immunoSEQ multiplex PCR; TCRdb stores in-frame clones only, minus some. The sample shows around 110,000 clones, about 90% of them seen only once. The starting material was peripheral blood, obtained 28 days after the second AZD1222 dose. Receptors were obtained from an adult who received the AZD1222 COVID-19 vaccine. CDR3s include the opening cysteine and the closing phenylalanine or tryptophan. The D gene is left open where the match is weak. Part of the rows lack a size; the others show once, few, many or a class for expanded clones.

J gene | D gene | V gene | clone size | CDR3 DNA | CDR3 protein
TRBJ1-6 | NA | TRBV28 | NA | TGTGCCAGCAGTTTAGGGGGGGGCAATTCACCCCTCCACTTT | CASSLGGGNSPLHF
TRBJ2-3 | TRBD2 | TRBV7-8 | NA | TGTGCCAGCAGCTTAATTCTAGCGGTGATTCTGGATACGCAGTATTTT | CASSLILAVILDTQYF
TRBJ1-4 | NA | TRBV6-4 | once | TGTGCCAGCAGCCCGGGGCCGGGGGAAAAACTGTTTTTT | CASSPGPGEKLFF
TRBJ2-1 | NA | TRBV5-1 | NA | TGCGCCAGCAGGACAGGAGACTACTACAATGAGCAGTTCTTC | CASRTGDYYNEQFF
TRBJ1-2 | NA | TRBV15 | once | TGTGCCACCAGCAATTCGGGCCCGAACTATGGCTACACCTTC | CATSNSGPNYGYTF
TRBJ2-3 | NA | TRBV7-9 | NA | TGTGCCAGCAGCACCGATGGAGCGGGAGATACGCAGTATTTT | CASSTDGAGDTQYF
TRBJ2-3 | NA | TRBV9 | NA | TGTGCCAGCAGCGCCGTCACAGATACGCAGTATTTT | CASSAVTDTQYF
TRBJ2-3 | NA | TRBV21-1 | NA | TGTGCCAGCAGCATTGGGTCGGCGACGTCGGATACGCAGTATTTT | CASSIGSATSDTQYF
TRBJ2-7 | NA | TRBV4-1 | NA | TGCGCCAGCAGCCAGGCAATAGGGGTGCAGTACTTC | CASSQAIGVQYF
TRBJ1-1 | NA | TRBV3-1/TRBV3-2 | NA | TGTGCCAGCAGCCAACTGACTGAAGCTTTCTTT | CASSQLTEAFF
TRBJ2-7 | NA | TRBV28 | NA | TGTGCCAGCGAGTTGGAGGGAGAGCAGTACTTC | CASELEGEQYF
TRBJ2-2 | TRBD2 | TRBV9 | NA | TGTGCCAGCACCCATCTAGCGGGGGCCCTCATAAACACCGGGGAGCTGTTTTTT | CASTHLAGALINTGELFF
TRBJ1-1 | TRBD1 | TRBV5-4 | NA | TGTGCCAGCAGCCCGACAGGGGTCACTGAAGCTTTCTTT | CASSPTGVTEAFF
TRBJ2-3 | NA | TRBV5-5 | NA | TGTGCCAGCAGCTTGGGTAATACTGGAGATACGCAGTATTTT | CASSLGNTGDTQYF
TRBJ2-7 | NA | TRBV3-1/TRBV3-2 | NA | TGTGCCAGCAGAGACCGGGCGAGCTCCTACGAGCAGTACTTC | CASRDRASSYEQYF
TRBJ1-5 | NA | TRBV24-1 | NA | TGTGCCACCAGTGCCCCCTCGGGGGGAGTAAGCAATCAGCCCCAGCATTTT | CATSAPSGGVSNQPQHF
TRBJ2-7 | TRBD2 | TRBV5-1 | few | TGCGCCAGCAGGTCGAGGACTAGTAACGAGCAGTACTTC | CASRSRTSNEQYF
TRBJ2-2 | NA | TRBV30 | NA | TGTGCCTGGAGTGTATGGGCGAACACCGGGGAGCTGTTTTTT | CAWSVWANTGELFF
TRBJ1-1 | NA | TRBV5-1 | NA | TGCGCCAGCAGCGGGCAGGCCCTCCCGAACACTGAAGCTTTCTTT | CASSGQALPNTEAFF
TRBJ1-1 | TRBD1 | TRBV19 | NA | TGTGCCTCGAACGCGGGACAGATGAACACTGAAGCTTTCTTT | CASNAGQMNTEAFF
TRBJ2-7 | NA | TRBV18 | NA | TGTGCCAGCTCACCTAGAGGGGGCTACGAGCAGTACTTC | CASSPRGGYEQYF
TRBJ1-2 | TRBD1 | TRBV11-3 | NA | TGTGCCAGCAGCTCCGGGACAGGGGTTTTCACCTTC | CASSSGTGVFTF
TRBJ2-2 | NA | TRBV2 | NA | TGTGCCAGCAGCCCAACCCCCGGGGAGCTGTTTTTT | CASSPTPGELFF
TRBJ2-7 | NA | TRBV19 | NA | TGTGCCAGTAGTATAGGGCTGGGGGGCTCCTACGAGCAGTACTTC | CASSIGLGGSYEQYF
TRBJ2-7 | NA | TRBV9 | NA | TGTGCCAGCAGCGTAGGTGGTCGGGCAGGGGCGTACGAGCAGTACTTC | CASSVGGRAGAYEQYF
TRBJ2-2 | NA | TRBV2 | NA | TGTGCCAGCAGTGAGGCCAGGGTTACCGGGGAGCTGTTTTTT | CASSEARVTGELFF
TRBJ1-2 | NA | TRBV7-9 | NA | TGTGCCAGCAGCTTATCAGCAGGTGGGGGCAGAGGCTACACCTTC | CASSLSAGGGRGYTF
TRBJ2-7 | TRBD1 | TRBV7-2 | once | TGTGCCAGCAGCCCGGGACAGATTTACGAGCAGTACTTC | CASSPGQIYEQYF
TRBJ2-2 | NA | TRBV25-1 | NA | TGTGCCAGCAGTTGGGCCGCCGGGGAGCTGTTTTTT | CASSWAAGELFF
TRBJ2-2 | NA | TRBV18 | NA | TGTGCCAGCTCACCATTCGGTACGAACACCGGGGAGCTGTTTTTT | CASSPFGTNTGELFF
TRBJ2-2 | NA | TRBV11-1 | NA | TGTGCCAGCAGCTTTCGAACAGGGCCGGGCACCGGGGAGCTGTTTTTT | CASSFRTGPGTGELFF
TRBJ1-2 | NA | TRBV4-3 | NA | TGCGCCAGCAGCCAAGACCCTGGTGGGACGGGCTATGGCTACACCTTC | CASSQDPGGTGYGYTF
TRBJ1-3 | NA | TRBV6-5 | NA | TGTGCCAGCAGGGTCAACTCTGGAAACACCATATATTTT | CASRVNSGNTIYF
TRBJ1-2 | NA | TRBV28 | NA | TGTGCCAGCAGTTTTTCTGAATATGGCTACACCTTC | CASSFSEYGYTF
TRBJ2-2 | TRBD1 | TRBV29-1 | NA | TGCAGCGTTGAAGTCAGGGGGCTCACCGGGGAGCTGTTTTTT | CSVEVRGLTGELFF
TRBJ1-2 | TRBD1 | TRBV13 | NA | TGTGCCAGCAGCGAAAGAAGACAGGGGGATGGCTACACCTTC | CASSERRQGDGYTF
TRBJ1-4 | NA | TRBV18 | NA | TGTGCCAGCTCGGGGGGGCGAAATGAAAAACTGTTTTTT | CASSGGRNEKLFF
TRBJ1-5 | TRBD1 | TRBV4-3 | few | TGCGCCAGCAGCCAAGACGGGACAGGGTATCAGCCCCAGCATTTT | CASSQDGTGYQPQHF
TRBJ1-1 | NA | TRBV19 | few | TGTGCCAGTAGTATCTCTTACACTGAAGCTTTCTTT | CASSISYTEAFF
TRBJ2-7 | NA | TRBV5-1 | NA | TGCGCCAGCAGCTTGTCTAGTGAGGACGACGAGCAGTACTTC | CASSLSSEDDEQYF
TRBJ2-7 | NA | TRBV7-2 | NA | TGTGCCAGCAGCTTAGGCCCCAGGACCTCCTACGAGCAGTACTTC | CASSLGPRTSYEQYF
TRBJ1-1 | NA | TRBV30 | once | TGTGCCTGGAGTGGGATACCCATGAACACTGAAGCTTTCTTT | CAWSGIPMNTEAFF
TRBJ2-7 | NA | TRBV4-2 | NA | TGTGCCAGCAGCCAGGCGGCGGAGACACGGGCCTACTACGAGCAGTACTTC | CASSQAAETRAYYEQYF
TRBJ1-3 | NA | TRBV7-9 | NA | TGTGCCAGCCGCGTTGGCGGTGGAAACACCATATATTTT | CASRVGGGNTIYF
TRBJ2-2 | TRBD1 | TRBV6-2/TRBV6-3 | NA | TGTGCCAGCAGTTACCCCTTGGGACAGGGGACCGGGGAGCTGTTTTTT | CASSYPLGQGTGELFF
TRBJ2-5 | TRBD2 | TRBV7-3 | NA | TGTGCCAGCAGTTCGGGGGGACTTCAAGAGACCCAGTACTTC | CASSSGGLQETQYF
TRBJ1-6 | TRBD1 | TRBV4-1 | NA | TGCGCCAGCAGACCGACAGGGGCGGAGAATTCACCCCTCCACTTT | CASRPTGAENSPLHF
TRBJ1-1 | TRBD1 | TRBV25-1 | NA | TGTGCCAGCAGTAACATAGGGACAGGGGGCACTGAAGCTTTCTTT | CASSNIGTGGTEAFF
TRBJ1-1 | NA | TRBV5-1 | NA | TGCGCCAGCAGCTTGGGGGCTGGACTGACGAACACTGAAGCTTTCTTT | CASSLGAGLTNTEAFF